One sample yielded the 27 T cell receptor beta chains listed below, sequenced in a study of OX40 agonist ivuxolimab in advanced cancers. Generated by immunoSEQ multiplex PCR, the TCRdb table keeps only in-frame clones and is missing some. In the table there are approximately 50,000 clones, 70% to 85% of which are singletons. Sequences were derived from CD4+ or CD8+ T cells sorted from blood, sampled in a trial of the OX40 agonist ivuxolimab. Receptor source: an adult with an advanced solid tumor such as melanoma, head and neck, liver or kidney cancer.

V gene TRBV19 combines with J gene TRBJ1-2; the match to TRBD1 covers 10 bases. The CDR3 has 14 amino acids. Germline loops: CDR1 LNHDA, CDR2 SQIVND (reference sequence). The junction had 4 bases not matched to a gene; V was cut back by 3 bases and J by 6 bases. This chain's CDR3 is CASSIDRGQDGYTF. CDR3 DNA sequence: TGTGCCAGTAGTATTGACAGGGGGCAGGATGGCTACACCTTC.

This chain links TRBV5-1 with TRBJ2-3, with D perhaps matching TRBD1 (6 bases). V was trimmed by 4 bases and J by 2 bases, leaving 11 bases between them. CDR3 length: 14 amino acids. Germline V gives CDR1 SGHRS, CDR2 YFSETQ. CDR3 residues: CASSPDSYTDTQYF. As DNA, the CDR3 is TGCGCCAGCAGCCCGGACAGTTACACAGATACGCAGTATTTT.

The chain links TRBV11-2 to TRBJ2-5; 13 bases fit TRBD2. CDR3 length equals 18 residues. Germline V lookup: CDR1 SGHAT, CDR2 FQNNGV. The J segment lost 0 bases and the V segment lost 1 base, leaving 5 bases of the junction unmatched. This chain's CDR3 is CASSLGTSGGKYQETQYF. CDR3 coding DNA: TGTGCCAGCAGCTTAGGGACTAGCGGGGGAAAGTACCAAGAGACCCAGTACTTC.

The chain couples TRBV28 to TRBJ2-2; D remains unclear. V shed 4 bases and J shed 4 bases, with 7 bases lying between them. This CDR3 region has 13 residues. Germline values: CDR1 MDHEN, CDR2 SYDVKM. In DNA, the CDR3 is TGTGCCAGCAGTTATACAGCCACCGGGGAGCTGTTTTTT. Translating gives CASSYTATGELFF. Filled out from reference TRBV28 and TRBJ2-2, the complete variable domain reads DVKVTQSSRYLVKRTGEKVFLECVQDMDHENMFWYRQDPGLGLRLIYFSYDVKMKEKGDIPEGYSVSREKKERFSLILESASTNQTSMYLCASSYTATGELFFGEGSRLTVL.

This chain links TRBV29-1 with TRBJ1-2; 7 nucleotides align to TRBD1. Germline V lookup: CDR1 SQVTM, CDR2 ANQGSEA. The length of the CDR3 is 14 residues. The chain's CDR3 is CTLQGGPFPYGYTF. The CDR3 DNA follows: TGCACCCTCCAGGGGGGCCCCTTTCCTTATGGCTACACCTTC.

The CDR3 DNA reads as TGTGCCAGCAGTTGGGGCGGGAACACTGAAGCTTTCTTT. It encodes CASSWGGNTEAFF. V usage is TRBV6-5 and J usage is TRBJ1-1, with D tentatively TRBD1 (5 bases). The CDR3 is 13 amino acids. The germline V gene encodes CDR1 MNHEY and CDR2 SVGAGI. V was clipped by 4 bases and J by 1 base, with 7 bases between them.

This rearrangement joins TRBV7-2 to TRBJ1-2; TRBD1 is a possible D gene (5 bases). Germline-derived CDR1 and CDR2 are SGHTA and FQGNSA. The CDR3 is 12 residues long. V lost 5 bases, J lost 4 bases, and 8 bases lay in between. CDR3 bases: TGTGCCAGCAGCCGGGACGTCTATGGCTACACCTTC. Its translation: CASSRDVYGYTF.

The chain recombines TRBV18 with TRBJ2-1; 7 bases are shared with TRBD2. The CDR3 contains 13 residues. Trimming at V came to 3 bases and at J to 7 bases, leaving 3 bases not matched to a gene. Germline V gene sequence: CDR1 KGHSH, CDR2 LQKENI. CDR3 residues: CASSPPGRNEQFF. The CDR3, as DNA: TGTGCCAGCTCACCTCCCGGGAGGAATGAGCAGTTCTTC.

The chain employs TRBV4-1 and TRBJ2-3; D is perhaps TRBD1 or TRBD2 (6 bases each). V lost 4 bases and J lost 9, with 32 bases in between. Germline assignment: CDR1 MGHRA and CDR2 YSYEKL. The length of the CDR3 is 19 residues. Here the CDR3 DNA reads TGCGCCAGCAGCCGAGAGCTTAGCTTCCCGGGGGCCAGAAGCTGGACGCAGTATTTT. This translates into CASSRELSFPGARSWTQYF.

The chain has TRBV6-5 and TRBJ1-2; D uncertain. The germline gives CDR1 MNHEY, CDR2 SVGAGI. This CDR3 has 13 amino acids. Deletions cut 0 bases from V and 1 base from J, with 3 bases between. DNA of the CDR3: TGTGCCAGCAGTTACTCGATTAACTATGGCTACACCTTC. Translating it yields CASSYSINYGYTF.

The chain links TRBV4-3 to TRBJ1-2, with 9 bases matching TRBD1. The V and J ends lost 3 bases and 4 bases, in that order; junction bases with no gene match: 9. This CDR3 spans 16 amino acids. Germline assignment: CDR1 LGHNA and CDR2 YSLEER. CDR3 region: CASSQGGQGFGYGYTF. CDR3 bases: TGCGCCAGCAGCCAGGGGGGACAGGGTTTCGGCTATGGCTACACCTTC.

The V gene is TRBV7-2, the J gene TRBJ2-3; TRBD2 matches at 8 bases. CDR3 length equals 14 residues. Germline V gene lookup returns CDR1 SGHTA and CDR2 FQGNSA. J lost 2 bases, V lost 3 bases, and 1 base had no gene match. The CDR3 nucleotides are TGTGCCAGCAGCTTGCGGGGGGCCACAGATACGCAGTATTTT. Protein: CASSLRGATDTQYF.

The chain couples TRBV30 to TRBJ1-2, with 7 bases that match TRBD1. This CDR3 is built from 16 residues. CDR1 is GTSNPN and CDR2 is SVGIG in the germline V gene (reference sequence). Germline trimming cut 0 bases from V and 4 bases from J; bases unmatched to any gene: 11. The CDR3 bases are TGTGCCTGGAGTGTACGAAGGACAGGAGGACTCTATGGCTACACCTTC. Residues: CAWSVRRTGGLYGYTF. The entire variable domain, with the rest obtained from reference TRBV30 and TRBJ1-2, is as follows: SQTIHQWPATLVQPVGSPLSLECTVEGTSNPNLYWYRQAAGRGLQLLFYSVGIGQISSEVPQNLSASRPQDRQFILSSKKLLLSDSGFYLCAWSVRRTGGLYGYTFGSGTRLTVV.

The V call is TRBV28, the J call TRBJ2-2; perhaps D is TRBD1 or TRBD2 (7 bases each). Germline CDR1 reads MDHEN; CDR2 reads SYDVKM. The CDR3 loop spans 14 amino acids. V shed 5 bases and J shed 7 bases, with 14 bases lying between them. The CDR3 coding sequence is TGTGCCAGCAGTGAGGGAGGGACAGACGGGGAGCTGTTTTTT. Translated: CASSEGGTDGELFF. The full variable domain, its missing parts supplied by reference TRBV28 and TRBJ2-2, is DVKVTQSSRYLVKRTGEKVFLECVQDMDHENMFWYRQDPGLGLRLIYFSYDVKMKEKGDIPEGYSVSREKKERFSLILESASTNQTSMYLCASSEGGTDGELFFGEGSRLTVL.

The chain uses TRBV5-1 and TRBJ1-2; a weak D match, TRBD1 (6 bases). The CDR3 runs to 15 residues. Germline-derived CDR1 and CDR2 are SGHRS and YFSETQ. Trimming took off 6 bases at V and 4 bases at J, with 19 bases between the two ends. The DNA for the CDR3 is TGCGCCAGCAAGGTGGTAGGGGGATATGGCTATGGCTACACCTTC. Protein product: CASKVVGGYGYGYTF.

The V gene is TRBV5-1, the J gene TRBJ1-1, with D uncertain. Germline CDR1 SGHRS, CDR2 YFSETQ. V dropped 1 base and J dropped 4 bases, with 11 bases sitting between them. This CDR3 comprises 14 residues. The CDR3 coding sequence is TGCGCCAGCAGCTTGAGCCCCGACGGCACTGAAGCTTTCTTT. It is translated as CASSLSPDGTEAFF.

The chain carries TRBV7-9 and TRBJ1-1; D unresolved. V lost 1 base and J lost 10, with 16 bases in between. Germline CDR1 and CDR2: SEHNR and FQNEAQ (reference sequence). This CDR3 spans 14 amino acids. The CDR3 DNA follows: TGTGCCAGCAGCTTAGTATCCCAACTTAAAGTAGCTTTCTTT. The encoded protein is CASSLVSQLKVAFF.

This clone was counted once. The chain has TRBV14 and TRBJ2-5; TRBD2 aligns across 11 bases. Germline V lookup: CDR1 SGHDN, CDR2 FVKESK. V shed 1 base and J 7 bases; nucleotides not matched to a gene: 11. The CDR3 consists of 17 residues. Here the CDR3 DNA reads TGTGCCAGCAGCCAAGTGACTAGCGGGGACCCCAAGGGGACCCAGTACTTC. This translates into CASSQVTSGDPKGTQYF.

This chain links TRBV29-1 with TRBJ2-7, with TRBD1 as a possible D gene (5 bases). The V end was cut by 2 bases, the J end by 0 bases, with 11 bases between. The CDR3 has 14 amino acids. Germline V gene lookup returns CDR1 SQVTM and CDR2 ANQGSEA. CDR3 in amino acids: CSVESRGISYEQYF. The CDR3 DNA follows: TGCAGCGTTGAATCAAGGGGAATCTCCTACGAGCAGTACTTC.

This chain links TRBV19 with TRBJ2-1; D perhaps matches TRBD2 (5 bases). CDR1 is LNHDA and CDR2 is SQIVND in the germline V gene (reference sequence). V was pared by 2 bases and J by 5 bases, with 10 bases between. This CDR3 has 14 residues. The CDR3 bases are TGTGCCAGTAGTATACGGGGTTGGGACAATGAGCAGTTCTTC. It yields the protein CASSIRGWDNEQFF.

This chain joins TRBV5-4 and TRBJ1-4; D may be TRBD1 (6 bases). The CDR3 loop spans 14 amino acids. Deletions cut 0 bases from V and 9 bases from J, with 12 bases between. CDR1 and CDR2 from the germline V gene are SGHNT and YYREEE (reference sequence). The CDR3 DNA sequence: TGTGCCAGCAGCTTGGCAGGGGCCGGAAAAAAACTGTTTTTT. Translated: CASSLAGAGKKLFF.

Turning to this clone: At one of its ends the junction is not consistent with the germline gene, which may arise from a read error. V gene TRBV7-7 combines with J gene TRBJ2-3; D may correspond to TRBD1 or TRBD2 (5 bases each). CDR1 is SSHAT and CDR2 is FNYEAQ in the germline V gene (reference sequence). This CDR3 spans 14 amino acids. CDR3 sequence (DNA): TGTGCTAGCAGCAGCAACGGGGCTGGGGATACGCAGTATTTT. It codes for CASSSNGAGDTQYF.

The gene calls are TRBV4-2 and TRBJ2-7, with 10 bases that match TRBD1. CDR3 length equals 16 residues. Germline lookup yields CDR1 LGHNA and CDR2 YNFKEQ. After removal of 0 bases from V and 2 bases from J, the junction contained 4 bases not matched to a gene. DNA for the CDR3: TGTGCCAGCAGCCAAGAGATGGGACAGGGGCCCTACGAGCAGTACTTC. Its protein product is CASSQEMGQGPYEQYF.

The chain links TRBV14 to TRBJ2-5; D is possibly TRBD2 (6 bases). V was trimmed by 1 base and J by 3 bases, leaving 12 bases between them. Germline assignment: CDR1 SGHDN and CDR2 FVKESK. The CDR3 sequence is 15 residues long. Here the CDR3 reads CASSQVAASEETQYF. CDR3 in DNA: TGTGCCAGCAGCCAAGTAGCGGCTAGCGAAGAGACCCAGTACTTC.

The CDR3 sequence is CSYWDSYGYTF. CDR3 bases: TGCAGCTATTGGGACAGCTATGGCTACACCTTC. The chain is built from TRBV20-1 and TRBJ1-2, with 7 bases matching TRBD1. Germline V gives CDR1 DFQATT, CDR2 SNEGSKA (reference sequence). This CDR3 contains 11 residues.

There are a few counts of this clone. CDR3 nucleotides: TGCGCCAGCAGCTTTCTCAGGTCCGGGGAGCAGTACTTC. This gives the protein CASSFLRSGEQYF. The V call is TRBV5-1, the J call TRBJ2-7; D remains ambiguous. Trimming shortened V by 2 bases and J by 7 bases, and 13 bases separated the two germline ends. Germline CDR1 is SGHRS and CDR2 is YFSETQ. The CDR3 loop spans 13 amino acids.

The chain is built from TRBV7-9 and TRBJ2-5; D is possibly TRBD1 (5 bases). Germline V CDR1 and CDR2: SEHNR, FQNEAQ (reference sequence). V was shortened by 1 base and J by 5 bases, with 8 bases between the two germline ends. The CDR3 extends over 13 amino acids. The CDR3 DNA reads TGTGCCAGCAGCTTAGATTCAGGGGAGACCCAGTACTTC. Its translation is CASSLDSGETQYF.